The following is a T cell receptor beta chain sequence with its context. What it recognizes is unknown. The data were taken from a study of blood T cells in healthy people across ages. Study-wide context: About one barcoded beta molecule per two T cells came from capture by template switching. Whole-study findings and limits: Comparison with aged donors showed that long-lived donors had more naive CD4+ cells and higher diversity.

This CDR3 is 15 amino acids long. Germline loops: CDR1 GTSNPN, CDR2 SVGIG (reference sequence). J gave up 7 bases and V 0 bases, and 10 bases lay outside the gene matches. Primed by a sample-barcoded 5' primer and a J-beta primer mix, a second PCR proceeded for roughly 6 to 12 cycles. A 12-random-nucleotide template-switch adaptor tagged each cDNA molecule. A single record per CDR3 protein comes from TCRdb applying MiXCR to the 5' RACE reads. This repertoire shows fewer than 1.5 million distinct CDR3 sequences, around 39% found once; its top ten account for 7.9%. The TCR comes from a woman younger than 35 in good health. Sequenced sample: blood. This chain links TRBV30 with TRBJ2-3, with 7 bases lining up with TRBD2. For the CDR3, the DNA is TGTGCCTGGAGTGTAGCAGAGCGGGGTAGTTATACGCAGTATTTT. Residues: CAWSVAERGSYTQYF.